The following is a TCR beta chain sequence with its context. The specificity of this receptor is unknown. Base qualities are not provided; no much larger clone lies one nucleotide away. This sample is part of a study of a mutant IDH1 vaccine in newly diagnosed glioma (dated by TCRdb to about 2021). With regard to the full study: In the chemotherapy-containing groups, vaccination started alongside temozolomide cycles, whereas in patients who had radiotherapy alone it started 4-6 weeks after radiotherapy. Of the 25 to 35 patients who were treated, around 62% were male and roughly 38% were female, and the mean age was around 43 years. Prior to enrollment, standard therapy consisting of radiotherapy alone, temozolomide alone, or radiochemotherapy with temozolomide had been administered to patients, with the combination being received by most patients. Visit V12 was the week-35 safety follow-up and visit V13 was the week-47 end of study. Six visits were used for peripheral blood collection: V03 (baseline), V05, V07, V10, V12 and V13. For exploratory analyses, about two dozen treated patients had longitudinal TCRB deep sequencing done wherever samples were available.

Paper-wide results and their limitations: The authors stated that sample limitations prevented analyses of patient blood samples from being reproduced. Availability determined which PBMC samples were chosen for TCRB deep sequencing. Changes in the top peripheral T cell clonotypes picked up by TCRB sequencing did not appear to be linked to pseudoprogression. Immune responses induced by the vaccine were seen in approximately 93% of patients across multiple MHC alleles.

The time point label on this specimen signifies: week 47, end of study. Each vaccine dose, consisting of 300 ug of a 20-mer mutant IDH1 peptide in Montanide, was administered subcutaneously with topical imiquimod. Patients were given eight vaccinations, in weeks 1, 3, 5, 7, 11, 15, 19 and 23, which matched visits V03 through V10. Newly diagnosed WHO grade 3 or 4 IDH1-mutant astrocytomas showing loss of nuclear ATRX were present in the donors. The samples were drawn from NOA16, a multicentre, single-arm, open-label phase I trial in Germany that tested a mutant IDH1 peptide vaccine in humans for the first time. Genomic DNA for TCRB sequencing was isolated from EDTA blood with the DNeasy Blood and Tissue Kit. V and J are truncated by 6 bases and 3 bases respectively, leaving an intervening sequence of 21 bases. The germline V gene supplies CDR1 SQVTM and CDR2 ANQGSEA. CDR3 length: 16 amino acids, cysteine to phenylalanine. The read is trimmed to its CDR3 DNA, 48 bases read in frame from base 1.

The library was prepared using the immunoSEQ multiplex PCR assay. Rearranged TCR beta chain sequences were amplified with the hsTCRB Kit following the manufacturer's protocol. TCRB libraries were sequenced on an Illumina MiSeq. The published analysis was carried out like this. The proprietary platform of the kit vendor was used for demultiplexing, trimming and gene mapping. This immuneACCESS table, as held by TCRdb, lists in-frame sequences with V and J called but not all clones. Of the missing ones, under half trace to an unresolved V gene in checked studies; the others have no known cause. The DNA gave D and trimming, while V, J and clone size come from that table. This sample has 55,000 to 65,000 clones in its table, and less than 80% of those were observed once. Together, the top ten hold around 5% of the sample.

This chain is built from TRBV29-1 and TRBJ1-5, and TRBD1 may be the D gene, going by 5 matching bases. The sample was PBMCs, taken from a glioma patient whose treatment included an IDH1 peptide vaccine. This TCR came from a man aged 45-65 years with glioma. The CDR3 region: CSVLSGGGNLNQPQHF. The nucleotide sequence reads TGCAGCGTCCTGAGCGGCGGGGGTAATCTCAATCAGCCCCAGCATTTT.